Shown below are 2 T cell receptor beta chains from a single sample sequenced in a study of regulatory T cells in long-lasting Graves disease. Time point in this sample: persistent/refractory GD, antithyroid drugs over 5 years with positive TRAb. Extracted PBMC RNA gave rise to the TCR library. With iRepertoire HTBI primers and Arm-PCR of CDR3 regions, TCR beta libraries were built. TCRdb analysed the multiplex PCR reads with MiXCR anew, one entry per CDR3 protein. The data hold roughly 300,000 distinct CDR3 sequences, with around 20% observed a single time. Sequencing used peripheral blood mononuclear cells (PBMCs), obtained when the disease was refractory, from a patient treated with antithyroid drugs. These TCRs come from a female donor with Graves disease.

Remarks on this clonotype: A read error may explain this, as a much larger clone is one base away. The chain carries TRBV12-3 or TRBV12-4 and TRBJ1-1; no clear D gene. Trimming removed 5 bases from V and 0 bases from J, with 10 bases in between. There are 14 residues in the CDR3. The CDR3 nucleotides are TGTGCCAGCAGTGACGACACCTTGAACACTGAAGCTTTCTTT. Residues: CASSDDTLNTEAFF.

This clonotype turned up a few times. The chain combines TRBV19 with TRBJ1-2; D call uncertain. The CDR3 is 12 amino acids. Germline values: CDR1 LNHDA, CDR2 SQIVND (reference sequence). Trimming removed 7 bases at V and 4 bases at J, with 10 bases between. The CDR3 DNA reads TGTGCCAGTAAACAGAAGGGCTATGGCTACACCTTC. Its protein product is CASKQKGYGYTF.